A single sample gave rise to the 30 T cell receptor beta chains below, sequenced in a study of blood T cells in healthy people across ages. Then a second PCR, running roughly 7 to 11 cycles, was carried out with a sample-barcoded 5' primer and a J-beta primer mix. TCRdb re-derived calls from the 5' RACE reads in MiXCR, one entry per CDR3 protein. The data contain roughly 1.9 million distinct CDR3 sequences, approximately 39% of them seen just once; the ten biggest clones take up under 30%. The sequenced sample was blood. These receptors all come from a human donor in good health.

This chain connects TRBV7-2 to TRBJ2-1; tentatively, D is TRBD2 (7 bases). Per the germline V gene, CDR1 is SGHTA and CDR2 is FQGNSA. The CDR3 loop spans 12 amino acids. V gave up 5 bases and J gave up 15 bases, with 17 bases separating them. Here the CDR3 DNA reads TGTGCCAGCAGCGGAGGGGGGGCTGGGCGGTTCTTC. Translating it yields CASSGGGAGRFF.

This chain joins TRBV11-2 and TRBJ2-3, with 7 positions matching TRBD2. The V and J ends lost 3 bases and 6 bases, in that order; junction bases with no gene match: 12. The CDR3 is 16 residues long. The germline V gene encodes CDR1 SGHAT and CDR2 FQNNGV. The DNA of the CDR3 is TGTGCCAGCAGCTTTTTACTTACGGGGGGACGGGATACGCAGTATTTT. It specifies CASSFLLTGGRDTQYF.

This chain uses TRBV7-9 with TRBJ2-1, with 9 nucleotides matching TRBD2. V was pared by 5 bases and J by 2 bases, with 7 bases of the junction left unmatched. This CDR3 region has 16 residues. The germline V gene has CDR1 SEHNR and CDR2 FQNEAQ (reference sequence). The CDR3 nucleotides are TGTGCCAGCAGCCGAGATAGCGGGGGCCCCTACAATGAGCAGTTCTTC. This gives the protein CASSRDSGGPYNEQFF. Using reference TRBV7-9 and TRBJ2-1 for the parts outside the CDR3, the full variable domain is DTGVSQNPRHKITKRGQNVTFRCDPISEHNRLYWYRQTLGQGPEFLTYFQNEAQLEKSRLLSDRFSAERPKGSFSTLEIQRTEQGDSAMYLCASSRDSGGPYNEQFFGPGTRLTVL.

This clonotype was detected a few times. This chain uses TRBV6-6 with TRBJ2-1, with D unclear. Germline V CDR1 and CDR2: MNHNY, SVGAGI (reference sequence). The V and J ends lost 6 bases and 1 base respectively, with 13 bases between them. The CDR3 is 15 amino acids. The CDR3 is CASSQYVVSYNEQFF. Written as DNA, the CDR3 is TGTGCCAGCAGCCAATATGTGGTATCCTACAATGAGCAGTTCTTC.

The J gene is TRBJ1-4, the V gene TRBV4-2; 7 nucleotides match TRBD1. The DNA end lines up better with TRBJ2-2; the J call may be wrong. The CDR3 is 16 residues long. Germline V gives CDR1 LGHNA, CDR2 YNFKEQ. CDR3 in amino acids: CASSQGPGGNTGELFF. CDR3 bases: TGTGCCAGCAGCCAAGGCCCAGGGGGGAACACCGGGGAGCTGTTTTTT.

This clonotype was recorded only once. CDR3 DNA: TGTGCCAGCAGCTCCCCGGGACAAAAAGCTTTCTTT. Residues: CASSSPGQKAFF. The chain employs TRBV7-2 and TRBJ1-1; TRBD1 is a possible D gene (6 bases). Germline loops: CDR1 SGHTA, CDR2 FQGNSA. The CDR3 contains 12 residues. Trimming removed 4 bases at V and 9 bases at J, with 12 bases between.

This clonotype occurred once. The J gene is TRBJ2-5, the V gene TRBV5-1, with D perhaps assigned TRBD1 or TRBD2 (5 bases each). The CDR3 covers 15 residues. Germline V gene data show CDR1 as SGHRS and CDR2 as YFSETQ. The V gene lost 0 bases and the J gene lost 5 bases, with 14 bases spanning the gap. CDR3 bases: TGCGCCAGCAGCTTGGTAGGGGACGTGTGGGAGACCCAGTACTTC. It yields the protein CASSLVGDVWETQYF.

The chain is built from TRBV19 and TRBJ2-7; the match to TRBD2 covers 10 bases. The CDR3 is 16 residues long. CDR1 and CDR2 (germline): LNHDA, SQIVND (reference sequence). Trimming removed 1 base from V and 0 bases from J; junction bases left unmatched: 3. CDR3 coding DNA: TGTGCCAGTAGTATAGGAGCGGGGGGGCCCTCCTACGAGCAGTACTTC. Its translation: CASSIGAGGPSYEQYF.

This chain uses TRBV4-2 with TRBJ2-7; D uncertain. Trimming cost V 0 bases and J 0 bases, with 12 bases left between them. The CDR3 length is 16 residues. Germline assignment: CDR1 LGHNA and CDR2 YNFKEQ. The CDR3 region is CASSQEGGTTSYEQYF. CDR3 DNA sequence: TGTGCCAGCAGCCAAGAGGGCGGAACCACCTCCTACGAGCAGTACTTC.

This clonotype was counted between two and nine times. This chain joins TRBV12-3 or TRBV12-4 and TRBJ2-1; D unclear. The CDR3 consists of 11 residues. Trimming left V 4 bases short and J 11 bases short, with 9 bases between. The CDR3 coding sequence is TGTGCCAGCAGTTCGGGCCTCAAGCAGTTCTTC. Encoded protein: CASSSGLKQFF.

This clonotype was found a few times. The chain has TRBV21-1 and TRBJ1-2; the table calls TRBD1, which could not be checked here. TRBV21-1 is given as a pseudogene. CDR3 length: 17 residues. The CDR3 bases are TGTGCCAGCAGTCTTAATAGGTGGATCCCAGGGAACTATGGCTACACCTTC. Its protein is CASSLNRWIPGNYGYTF.

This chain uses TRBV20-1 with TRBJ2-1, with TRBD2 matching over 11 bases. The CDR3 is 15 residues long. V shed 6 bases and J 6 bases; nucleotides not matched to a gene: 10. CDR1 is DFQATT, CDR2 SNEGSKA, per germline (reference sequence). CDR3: CSANLAGGPCNEQFF. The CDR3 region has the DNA TGCAGTGCCAATCTAGCGGGGGGCCCTTGCAATGAGCAGTTCTTC.

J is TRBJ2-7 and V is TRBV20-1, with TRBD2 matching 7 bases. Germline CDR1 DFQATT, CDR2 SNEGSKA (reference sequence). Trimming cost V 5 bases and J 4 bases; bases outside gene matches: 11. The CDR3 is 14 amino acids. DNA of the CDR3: TGCAGTGCTGATAAGGGCGGGAGTCTTTACGAGCAGTACTTC. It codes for CSADKGGSLYEQYF.

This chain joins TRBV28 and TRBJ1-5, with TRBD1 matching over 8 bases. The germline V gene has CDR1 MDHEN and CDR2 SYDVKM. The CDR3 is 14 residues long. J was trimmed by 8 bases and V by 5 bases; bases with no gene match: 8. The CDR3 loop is CASSPDRGGKPQHF. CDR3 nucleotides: TGTGCCAGCAGTCCCGACAGGGGAGGAAAGCCCCAGCATTTT.

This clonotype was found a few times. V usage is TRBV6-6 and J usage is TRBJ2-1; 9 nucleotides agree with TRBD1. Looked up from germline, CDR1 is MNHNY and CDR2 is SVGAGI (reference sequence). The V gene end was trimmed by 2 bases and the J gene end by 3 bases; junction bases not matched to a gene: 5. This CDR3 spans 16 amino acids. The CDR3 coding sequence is TGTGCCAGCAGTTACAGCCAGACAGGGGGCTACAATGAGCAGTTCTTC. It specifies CASSYSQTGGYNEQFF.

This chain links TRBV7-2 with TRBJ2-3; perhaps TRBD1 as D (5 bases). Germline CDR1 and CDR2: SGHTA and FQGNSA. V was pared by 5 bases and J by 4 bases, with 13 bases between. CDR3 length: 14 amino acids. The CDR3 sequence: CASSPGRGPDTQYF. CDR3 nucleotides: TGTGCCAGCAGCCCTGGTAGGGGTCCAGATACGCAGTATTTT.

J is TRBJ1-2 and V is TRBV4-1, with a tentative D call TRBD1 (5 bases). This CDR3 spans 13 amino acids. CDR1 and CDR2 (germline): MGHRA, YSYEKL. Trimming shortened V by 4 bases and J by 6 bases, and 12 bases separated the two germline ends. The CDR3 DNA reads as TGCGCCAGCAGCCCCGTGGGACGGAATGGCTACACCTTC. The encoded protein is CASSPVGRNGYTF.

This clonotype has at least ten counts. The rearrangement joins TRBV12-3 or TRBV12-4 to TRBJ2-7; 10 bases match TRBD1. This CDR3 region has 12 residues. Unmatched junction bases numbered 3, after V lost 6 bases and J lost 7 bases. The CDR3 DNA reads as TGTGCCAGCAGCCGGACAGGGGGTGAGCAGTACTTC. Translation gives CASSRTGGEQYF.

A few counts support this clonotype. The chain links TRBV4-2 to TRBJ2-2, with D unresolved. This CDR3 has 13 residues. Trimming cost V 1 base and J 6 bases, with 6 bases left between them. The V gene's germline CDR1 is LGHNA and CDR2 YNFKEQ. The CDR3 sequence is CASSQAASGELFF. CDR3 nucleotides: TGTGCCAGCAGCCAAGCCGCGTCCGGGGAGCTGTTTTTT.

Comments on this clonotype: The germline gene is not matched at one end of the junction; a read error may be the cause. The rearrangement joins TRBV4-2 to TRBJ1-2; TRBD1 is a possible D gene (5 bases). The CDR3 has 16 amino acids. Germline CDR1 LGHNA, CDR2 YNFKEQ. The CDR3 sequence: CASSQDLRQLNYSYTF. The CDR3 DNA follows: TGTGCCAGCAGCCAAGATCTGAGACAGTTAAACTATAGCTACACCTTC.

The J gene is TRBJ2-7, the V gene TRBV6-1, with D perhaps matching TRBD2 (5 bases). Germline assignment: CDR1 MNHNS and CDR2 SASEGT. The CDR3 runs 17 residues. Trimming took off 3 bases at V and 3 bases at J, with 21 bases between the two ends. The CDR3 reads CASSEDGRDSKLYEQYF. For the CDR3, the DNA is TGTGCCAGCAGTGAGGATGGACGGGATTCGAAACTCTACGAGCAGTACTTC.

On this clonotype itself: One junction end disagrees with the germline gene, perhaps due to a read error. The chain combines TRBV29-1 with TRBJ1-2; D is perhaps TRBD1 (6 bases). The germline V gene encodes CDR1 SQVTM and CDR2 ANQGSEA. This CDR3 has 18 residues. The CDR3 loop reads CSVEGIRDTRLLGNGYTF. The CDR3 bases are TGCAGCGTCGAAGGGATCCGGGACACTCGCCTATTAGGAAATGGCTACACCTTC.

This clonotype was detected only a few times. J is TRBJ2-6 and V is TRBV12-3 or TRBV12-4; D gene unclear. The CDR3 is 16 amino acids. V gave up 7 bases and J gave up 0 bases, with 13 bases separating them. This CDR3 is CASNTFRGSGANVLTF. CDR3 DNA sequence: TGTGCCAGCAACACCTTTAGAGGCTCTGGGGCCAACGTCCTGACTTTC.

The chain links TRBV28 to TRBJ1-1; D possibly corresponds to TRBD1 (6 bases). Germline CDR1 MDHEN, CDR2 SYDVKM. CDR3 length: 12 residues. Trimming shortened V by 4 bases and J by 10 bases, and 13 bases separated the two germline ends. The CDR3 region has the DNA TGTGCCAGCAGTTCGCAGGGGTTTAGAGCTTTCTTT. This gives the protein CASSSQGFRAFF. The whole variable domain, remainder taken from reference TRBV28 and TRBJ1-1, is DVKVTQSSRYLVKRTGEKVFLECVQDMDHENMFWYRQDPGLGLRLIYFSYDVKMKEKGDIPEGYSVSREKKERFSLILESASTNQTSMYLCASSSQGFRAFFGQGTRLTVV.

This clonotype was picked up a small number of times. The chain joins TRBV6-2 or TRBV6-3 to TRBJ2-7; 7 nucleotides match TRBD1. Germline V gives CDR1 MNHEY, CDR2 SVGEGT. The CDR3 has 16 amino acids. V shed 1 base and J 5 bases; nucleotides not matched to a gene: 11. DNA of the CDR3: TGTGCCAGCAGTTACTTCGGGGACAGCTCTATCGACGAGCAGTACTTC. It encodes CASSYFGDSSIDEQYF.

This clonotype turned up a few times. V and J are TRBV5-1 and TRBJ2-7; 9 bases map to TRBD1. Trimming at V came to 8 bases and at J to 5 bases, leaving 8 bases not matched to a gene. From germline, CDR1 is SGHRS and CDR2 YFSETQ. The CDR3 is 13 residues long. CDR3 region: CASRPGQGNEQYF. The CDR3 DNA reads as TGCGCCAGTCGACCGGGACAGGGAAACGAGCAGTACTTC.

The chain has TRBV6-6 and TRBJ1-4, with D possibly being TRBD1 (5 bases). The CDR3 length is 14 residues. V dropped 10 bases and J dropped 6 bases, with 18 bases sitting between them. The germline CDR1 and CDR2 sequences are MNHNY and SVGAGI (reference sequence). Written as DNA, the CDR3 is TGTGCCATCCGGCCAGGCAGGGACTATGAAAAACTGTTTTTT. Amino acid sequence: CAIRPGRDYEKLFF.

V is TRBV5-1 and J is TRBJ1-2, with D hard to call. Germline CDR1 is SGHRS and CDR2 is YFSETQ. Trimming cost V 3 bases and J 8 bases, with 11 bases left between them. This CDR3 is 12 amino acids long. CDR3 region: CASSSGSLGYTF. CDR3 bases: TGCGCCAGCAGCTCGGGCAGCCTCGGCTACACCTTC.

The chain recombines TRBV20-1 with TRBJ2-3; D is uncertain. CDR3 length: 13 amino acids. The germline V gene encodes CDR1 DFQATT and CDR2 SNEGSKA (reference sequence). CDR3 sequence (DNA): TGCAGCCCCCTTTTACCCCTCACAGATACGCAGTATTTT. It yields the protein CSPLLPLTDTQYF.

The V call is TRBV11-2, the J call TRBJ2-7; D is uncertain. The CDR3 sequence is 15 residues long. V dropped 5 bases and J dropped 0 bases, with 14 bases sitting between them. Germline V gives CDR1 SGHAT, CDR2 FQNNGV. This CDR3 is CASSTTDISSYEQYF. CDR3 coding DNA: TGTGCCAGCAGCACCACAGATATTTCCTCCTACGAGCAGTACTTC.